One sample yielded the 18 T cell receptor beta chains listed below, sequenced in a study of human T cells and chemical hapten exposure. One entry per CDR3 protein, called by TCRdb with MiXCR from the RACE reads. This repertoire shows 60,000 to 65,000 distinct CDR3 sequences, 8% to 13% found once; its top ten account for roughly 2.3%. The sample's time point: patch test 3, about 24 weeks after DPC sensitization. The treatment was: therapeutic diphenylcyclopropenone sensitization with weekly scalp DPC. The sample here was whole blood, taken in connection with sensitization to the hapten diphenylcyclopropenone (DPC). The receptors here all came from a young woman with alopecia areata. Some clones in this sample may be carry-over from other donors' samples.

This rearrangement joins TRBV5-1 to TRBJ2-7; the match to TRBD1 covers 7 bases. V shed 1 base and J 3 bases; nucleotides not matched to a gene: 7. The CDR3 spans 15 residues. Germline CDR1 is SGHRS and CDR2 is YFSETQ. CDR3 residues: CASSLQGGSSYEQYF. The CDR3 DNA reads TGCGCCAGCAGCTTGCAAGGGGGCTCGAGCTACGAGCAGTACTTC.

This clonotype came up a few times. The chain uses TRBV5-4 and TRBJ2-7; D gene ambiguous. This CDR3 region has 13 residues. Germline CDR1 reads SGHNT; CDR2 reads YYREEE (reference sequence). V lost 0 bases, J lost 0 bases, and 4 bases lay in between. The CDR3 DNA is TGTGCCAGCAGCTTGGCCGTCTCCTACGAGCAGTACTTC. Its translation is CASSLAVSYEQYF.

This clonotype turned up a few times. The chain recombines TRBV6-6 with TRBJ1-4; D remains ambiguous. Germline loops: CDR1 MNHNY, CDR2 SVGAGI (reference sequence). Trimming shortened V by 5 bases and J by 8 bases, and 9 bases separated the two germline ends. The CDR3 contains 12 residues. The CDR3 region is CASSLMSEKLFF. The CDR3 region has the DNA TGTGCCAGCAGTCTGATGTCCGAAAAACTGTTTTTT.

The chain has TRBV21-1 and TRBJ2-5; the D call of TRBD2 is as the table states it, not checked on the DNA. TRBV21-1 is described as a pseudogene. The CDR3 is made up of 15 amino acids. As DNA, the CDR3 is TGTGCCAGCAGCAGCCGGGACTGGAAAGAAGAGACCCAGTACTTC. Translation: CASSSRDWKEETQYF.

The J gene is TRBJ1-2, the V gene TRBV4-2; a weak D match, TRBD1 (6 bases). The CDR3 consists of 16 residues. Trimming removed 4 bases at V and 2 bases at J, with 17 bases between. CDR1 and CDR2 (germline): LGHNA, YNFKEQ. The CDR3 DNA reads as TGTGCCAGCAGCCCAGAGGAGGGGGGGTTGAACTATGGCTACACCTTC. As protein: CASSPEEGGLNYGYTF.

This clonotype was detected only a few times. CDR3 DNA: TGTGCCACCGCCGGGGGGTTTAACACCGGGGAGCTGTTTTTT. This sequence encodes CATAGGFNTGELFF. V gene TRBV28 combines with J gene TRBJ2-2; 7 nucleotides match TRBD2. Germline CDR1 and CDR2: MDHEN and SYDVKM. V lost 10 bases to trimming and J lost 2 bases; unmatched junction nucleotides: 7. The CDR3 loop spans 14 amino acids.

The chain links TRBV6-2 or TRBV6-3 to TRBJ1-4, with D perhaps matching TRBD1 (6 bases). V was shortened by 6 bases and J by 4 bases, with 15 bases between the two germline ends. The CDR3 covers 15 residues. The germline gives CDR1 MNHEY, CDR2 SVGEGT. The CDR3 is CASSPSGQFNEKLFF. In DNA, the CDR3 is TGTGCCAGCAGCCCGAGCGGACAGTTTAATGAAAAACTGTTTTTT.

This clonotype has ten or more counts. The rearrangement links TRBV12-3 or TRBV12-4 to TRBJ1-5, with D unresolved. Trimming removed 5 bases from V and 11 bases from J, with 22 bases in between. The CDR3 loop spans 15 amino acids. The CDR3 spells CASSTTVERRSAQHF. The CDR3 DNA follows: TGTGCCAGCAGTACCACCGTAGAGCGAAGGTCTGCCCAGCATTTT.

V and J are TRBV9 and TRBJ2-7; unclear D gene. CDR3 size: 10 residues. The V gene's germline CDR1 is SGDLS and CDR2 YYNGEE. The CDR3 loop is CAGNLYEQYF. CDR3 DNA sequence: TGTGCTGGGAACCTCTACGAGCAGTACTTC.

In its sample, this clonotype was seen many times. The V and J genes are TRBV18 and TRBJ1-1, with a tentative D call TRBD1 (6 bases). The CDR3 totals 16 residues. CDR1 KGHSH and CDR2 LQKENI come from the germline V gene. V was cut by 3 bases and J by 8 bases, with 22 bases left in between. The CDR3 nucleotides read TGTGCCAGCTCACCCCGCGGAATTCAGGGGAGACTCGAAGCTTTCTTT. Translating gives CASSPRGIQGRLEAFF.

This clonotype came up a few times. Here the CDR3 DNA reads TGTGCCAGCAGCCGAGCGGGGTCTAGCACAGATACGCAGTATTTT. Its translation: CASSRAGSSTDTQYF. V gene TRBV28 combines with J gene TRBJ2-3; TRBD2 matches at 7 bases. Germline CDR1 and CDR2: MDHEN and SYDVKM. The CDR3 is 15 amino acids. V was pared by 6 bases and J by 0 bases, with 6 bases of the junction left unmatched.

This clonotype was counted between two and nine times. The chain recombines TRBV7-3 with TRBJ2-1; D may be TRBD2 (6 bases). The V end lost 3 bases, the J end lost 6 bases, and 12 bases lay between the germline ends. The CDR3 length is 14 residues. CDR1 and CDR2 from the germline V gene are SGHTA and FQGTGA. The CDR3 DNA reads TGTGCCAGCAGCTTGGTCGGGGGTGTCAATGAGCAGTTCTTC. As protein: CASSLVGGVNEQFF.

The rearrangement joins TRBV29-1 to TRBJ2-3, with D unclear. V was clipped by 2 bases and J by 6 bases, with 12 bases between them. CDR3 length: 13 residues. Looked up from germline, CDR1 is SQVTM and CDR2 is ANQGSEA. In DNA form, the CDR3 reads TGCAGCGTTGAACTCGGACCGATGGATACGCAGTATTTT. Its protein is CSVELGPMDTQYF.

This chain's CDR3 is CASSLGTGTIYEQYF. The CDR3 nucleotides are TGTGCCAGCAGCTTAGGGACAGGGACCATCTACGAGCAGTACTTC. The chain combines TRBV7-2 with TRBJ2-7; 8 bases match TRBD1. This CDR3 comprises 15 residues. Germline V lookup: CDR1 SGHTA, CDR2 FQGNSA. Losses at the gene ends were 1 base for V and 3 bases for J; bases not matched to a gene: 5. Based on the CDR3 plus reference TRBV7-2 and TRBJ2-7, the full variable domain is GAGVSQSPSNKVTEKGKDVELRCDPISGHTALYWYRQSLGQGLEFLIYFQGNSAPDKSGLPSDRFSAERTGGSVSTLTIQRTQQEDSAVYLCASSLGTGTIYEQYFGPGTRLTVT.

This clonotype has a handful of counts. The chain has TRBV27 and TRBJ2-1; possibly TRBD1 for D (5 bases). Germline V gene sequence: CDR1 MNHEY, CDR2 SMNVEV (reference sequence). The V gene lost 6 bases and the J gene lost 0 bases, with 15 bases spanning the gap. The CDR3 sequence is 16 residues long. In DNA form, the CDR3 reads TGTGCCAGCAGGGGGCGGATCTCGAGCTCCTACAATGAGCAGTTCTTC. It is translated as CASRGRISSSYNEQFF.

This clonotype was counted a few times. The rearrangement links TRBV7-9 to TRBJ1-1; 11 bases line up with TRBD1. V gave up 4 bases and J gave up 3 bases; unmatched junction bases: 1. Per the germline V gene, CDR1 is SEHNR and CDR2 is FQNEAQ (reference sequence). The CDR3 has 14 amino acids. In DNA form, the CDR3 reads TGTGCCAGCAGCTGGGGACAGGGGGACACTGAAGCTTTCTTT. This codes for CASSWGQGDTEAFF.

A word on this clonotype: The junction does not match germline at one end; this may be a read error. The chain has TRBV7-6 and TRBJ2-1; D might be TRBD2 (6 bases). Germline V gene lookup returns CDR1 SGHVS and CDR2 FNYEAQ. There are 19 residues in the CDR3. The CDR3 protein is CVSSLASGTADPSYNEQFF. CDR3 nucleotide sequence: TGTGTCAGCAGCTTAGCGTCCGGGACTGCGGACCCTTCCTACAATGAGCAGTTCTTC. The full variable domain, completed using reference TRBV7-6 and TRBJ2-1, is GAGVSQSPRYKVTKRGQDVALRCDPISGHVSLYWYRQALGQGPEFLTYFNYEAQQDKSGLPNDRFSAERPEGSISTLTIQRTEQRDSAMYRCVSSLASGTADPSYNEQFFGPGTRLTVL.

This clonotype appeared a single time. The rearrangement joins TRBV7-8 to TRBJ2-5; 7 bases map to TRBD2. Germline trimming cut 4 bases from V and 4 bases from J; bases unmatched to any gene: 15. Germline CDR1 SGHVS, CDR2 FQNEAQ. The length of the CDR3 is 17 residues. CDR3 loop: CASSYRPRGSQPETQYF. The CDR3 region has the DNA TGTGCCAGCAGCTACCGGCCGCGGGGGTCACAACCAGAGACCCAGTACTTC.